The 9 T cell receptor beta chains presented below share a single source sample, sequenced in a study of shared clonotypes between healthy human individuals (dated by TCRdb to between 2020 and 2021). The library was obtained by the immunoSEQ multiplex PCR assay. Not all clones reach the TCRdb copy of this immuneACCESS table, which keeps in-frame sequences only. Checked studies attribute under half of the gap to unresolved V genes and leave the rest unexplained. For this sample the table gives over 2 million clones, of which approximately 95% were detected only once. Of the sample, 0.13% falls within the top ten clones. Sequenced sample: naive CD4+ T cells sorted from blood. In light of the paper, this sample's cell subset or site label describes: CD45RA+ positively selected. The receptor source for this set is a man aged 18 to 30 in good health.

The genes are TRBV18 and TRBJ1-2; tentative D call: TRBD1 (5 bases). Germline loops: CDR1 KGHSH, CDR2 LQKENI. The CDR3 spans 13 residues. V was pared by 0 bases and J by 10 bases, with 12 bases between. CDR3 in amino acids: CASSPPQDRFYTF. CDR3 DNA sequence: TGTGCCAGCTCACCACCCCAAGACAGATTCTACACCTTC.

The V and J genes are TRBV5-1 and TRBJ1-6; D call uncertain. The CDR3 contains 15 residues. Trimming removed 0 bases from V and 8 bases from J, with 12 bases in between. The germline gives CDR1 SGHRS, CDR2 YFSETQ. This CDR3 reads CASSLAGPLYSPLHF. CDR3 nucleotide sequence: TGCGCCAGCAGCTTGGCCGGCCCATTGTATTCACCCCTCCACTTT.

The gene calls are TRBV6-1 and TRBJ2-3, with 9 bases aligning to TRBD1. CDR3 length: 14 amino acids. V shed 7 bases and J 6 bases; nucleotides not matched to a gene: 8. Germline V CDR1 and CDR2: MNHNS, SASEGT. As DNA, the CDR3 is TGTGCCAGCATCCACAGGGGGCTAGGGGATACGCAGTATTTT. This codes for CASIHRGLGDTQYF.

This rearrangement joins TRBV7-8 to TRBJ1-6; D is undetermined. CDR3 size: 13 residues. V lost 4 bases and J lost 13, with 14 bases in between. Germline V gives CDR1 SGHVS, CDR2 FQNEAQ. For the CDR3, the DNA is TGTGCCAGCAGCTCCACCCCCATGAAGCCCCTCCACTTT. It specifies CASSSTPMKPLHF.

For this clone: With a much larger clone just one base away, this may be a read error. V usage is TRBV6-5 and J usage is TRBJ1-2, with D unclear. Germline V gives CDR1 MNHEY, CDR2 SVGAGI. Trimming pared 4 bases from V and 3 bases from J, leaving 9 bases between. This CDR3 has 13 residues. The DNA of the CDR3 is TGTGCCAGCAGTTTACTGAAGGACTATGGCTACACCTTC. Its translation: CASSLLKDYGYTF.

The chain employs TRBV6-5 and TRBJ2-1; TRBD1 might be the D (6 bases). The CDR3 runs 12 residues. The germline gives CDR1 MNHEY, CDR2 SVGAGI. The V gene lost 5 bases and the J gene lost 8 bases, with 10 bases spanning the gap. Here the CDR3 DNA reads TGTGCCAGCAGTACAGGGTTGGATGAGCAGTTCTTC. It specifies CASSTGLDEQFF.

V is TRBV28 and J is TRBJ2-1; no clear D. V was shortened by 3 bases and J by 2 bases, with 11 bases between the two germline ends. The CDR3 consists of 15 residues. Germline CDR1 is MDHEN and CDR2 is SYDVKM. The DNA for the CDR3 is TGTGCCAGCAGTTTTCAACCGGCCACCTACAATGAGCAGTTCTTC. It yields the protein CASSFQPATYNEQFF.

The chain employs TRBV11-2 and TRBJ2-5, with D perhaps matching TRBD2 (7 bases). The CDR3 has 15 amino acids. V was trimmed by 5 bases and J by 5 bases, leaving 18 bases between them. The germline V gene encodes CDR1 SGHAT and CDR2 FQNNGV. This CDR3 is CASSRLGGPRETQYF. The DNA of the CDR3 is TGTGCCAGCAGCCGCCTGGGGGGGCCGCGGGAGACCCAGTACTTC.

The V and J genes are TRBV2 and TRBJ2-2, with TRBD2 matching 9 bases. CDR1 and CDR2 (germline): SNHLY, FYNNEI. V was pared by 6 bases and J by 1 base, with 3 bases of the junction left unmatched. The CDR3 covers 15 residues. CDR3 nucleotide sequence: TGTGCCAGCAGCCCAGCGGGGGGGAACACCGGGGAGCTGTTTTTT. Protein product: CASSPAGGNTGELFF.